This T cell receptor (beta chain) appears in the sequencing data of a study of OX40 agonist ivuxolimab in advanced cancers. Study observations and caveats: Both CD4+ and CD8+ T cell populations in blood had undergone clonal expansion by week 6 at 0.1 to 3.0 mg/kg.

Only in-frame clones appear in the TCRdb table, and some are missing; sequencing was by immunoSEQ multiplex PCR. Of 25,000 to 30,000 clones detected, roughly nine tenths appear once; the ten largest clones hold roughly 22%. Germline CDR1 and CDR2: SGHDT and YYEEEE. The CDR3 covers 15 residues. J was trimmed by 7 bases and V by 1 base; bases with no gene match: 8. On this clone: Its cognate antigen is unknown.

Sample: CD4+ or CD8+ T cells sorted from blood, taken in a trial of the OX40 agonist ivuxolimab. The rearrangement uses TRBV5-6 and TRBJ2-7, with 10 bases that match TRBD2. This sequence originates from an adult with an advanced solid tumor such as melanoma, head and neck, liver or kidney cancer. CDR3 loop: CASSLSSGGLWEQYF. The CDR3 DNA sequence: TGTGCCAGCAGCTTGTCTAGCGGGGGCCTCTGGGAGCAGTACTTC.